This T cell receptor (beta chain) was identified during a study of cytomegalovirus exposure and HLA in healthy donors. The donors comprised healthy bone marrow donors. Germline V CDR1 and CDR2: GTSNPN, SVGIG (reference sequence). The CDR3 is 13 amino acids. V gave up 3 bases and J gave up 5 bases, with 13 bases separating them. The PCR contained 60 Vbeta and 13 Jbeta primers. Only in-frame clones appear in the TCRdb table, and some are missing; sequencing was by immunoSEQ multiplex PCR. This table holds roughly 57,000 clones, approximately 82% found once. The count of this clone is one. This chain links TRBV30 with TRBJ1-1, with a tentative D call TRBD1 (6 bases). Material for sequencing was PBMCs. The TCR was taken from a man between 45 and 60 years old in good health and CMV-seronegative. DNA of the CDR3: TGTGCCTGGAGCCGGAACCAGGGGACTGAAGCTTTCTTT. The encoded protein is CAWSRNQGTEAFF.